What follows are 5 T cell receptor beta chains derived from one specimen sequenced in a study of T-cell memory formation after mild COVID-19. TCRdb passed the 5' RACE reads through MiXCR, listing each CDR3 protein once. The repertoire consists of 300,000 to 400,000 distinct CDR3 sequences, with about 16% occurring once and the leading ten covering approximately 20%. The specimen sequenced was PBMCs or a T cell subset sorted from them (not recorded which). All receptors come from a young man who had mild COVID-19 (a few samples of this study predate the infection). Cell type and time point are not known.

There are a few counts of this clonotype. This chain joins TRBV7-2 and TRBJ2-5, with D uncertain. The CDR3 is made up of 13 amino acids. Germline CDR1 reads SGHTA; CDR2 reads FQGNSA. Trimming took 4 bases from V and 0 from J, leaving 6 bases between them. In DNA form, the CDR3 reads TGTGCCAGCAGCTCCCAATACCAAGAGACCCAGTACTTC. Protein: CASSSQYQETQYF.

The chain combines TRBV12-3 or TRBV12-4 with TRBJ1-4, with unresolved D. The CDR3 totals 14 residues. The V and J ends lost 7 bases and 8 bases respectively, with 17 bases between them. The CDR3 DNA reads as TGTGCCAGCACCCTAGCCCGGGGAGTGGAAAAACTGTTTTTT. Translated: CASTLARGVEKLFF.

A few counts support this clonotype. This chain links TRBV20-1 with TRBJ2-5, with D possibly being TRBD1 or TRBD2 (5 bases each). The V gene lost 6 bases and the J gene lost 5 bases, with 13 bases spanning the gap. Germline CDR1 is DFQATT and CDR2 is SNEGSKA (reference sequence). The CDR3 has 12 residues. CDR3 region: CSARDGAETQYF. CDR3 nucleotides: TGCAGTGCGAGGGACGGGGCGGAGACCCAGTACTTC.

CDR3 in amino acids: CASSGRGPGEGTEAFF. The CDR3 nucleotides are TGTGCCAGCTCGGGCCGGGGTCCAGGGGAGGGCACTGAAGCTTTCTTT. The rearrangement uses TRBV18 and TRBJ1-1, with TRBD1 as a possible D gene (6 bases). CDR1 and CDR2 from the germline V gene are KGHSH and LQKENI. V lost 6 bases and J 4 bases, leaving 21 bases between the germline ends. CDR3 length: 16 amino acids.

The rearrangement links TRBV7-9 to TRBJ2-3, with 7 bases identical to TRBD2. V was pared by 3 bases and J by 0 bases, with 9 bases of the junction left unmatched. The germline V gene has CDR1 SEHNR and CDR2 FQNEAQ (reference sequence). The CDR3 covers 17 residues. The CDR3 nucleotides read TGTGCCAGCAGCTTGCTACGACTAGCCGTTAGCACAGATACGCAGTATTTT. It specifies CASSLLRLAVSTDTQYF.